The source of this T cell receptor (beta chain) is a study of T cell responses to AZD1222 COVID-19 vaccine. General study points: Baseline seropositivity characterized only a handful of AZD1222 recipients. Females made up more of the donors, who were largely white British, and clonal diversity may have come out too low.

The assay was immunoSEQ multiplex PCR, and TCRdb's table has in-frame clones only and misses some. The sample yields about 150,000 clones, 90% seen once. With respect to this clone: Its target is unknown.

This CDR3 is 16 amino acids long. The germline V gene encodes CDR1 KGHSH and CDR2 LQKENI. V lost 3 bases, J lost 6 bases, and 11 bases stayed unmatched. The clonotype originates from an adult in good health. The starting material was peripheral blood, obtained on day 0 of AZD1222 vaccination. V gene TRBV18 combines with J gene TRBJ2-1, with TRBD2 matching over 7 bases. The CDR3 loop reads CASSPLRLADSNEQFF. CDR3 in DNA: TGTGCCAGCTCACCCCTCCGGCTAGCGGATTCCAATGAGCAGTTCTTC.